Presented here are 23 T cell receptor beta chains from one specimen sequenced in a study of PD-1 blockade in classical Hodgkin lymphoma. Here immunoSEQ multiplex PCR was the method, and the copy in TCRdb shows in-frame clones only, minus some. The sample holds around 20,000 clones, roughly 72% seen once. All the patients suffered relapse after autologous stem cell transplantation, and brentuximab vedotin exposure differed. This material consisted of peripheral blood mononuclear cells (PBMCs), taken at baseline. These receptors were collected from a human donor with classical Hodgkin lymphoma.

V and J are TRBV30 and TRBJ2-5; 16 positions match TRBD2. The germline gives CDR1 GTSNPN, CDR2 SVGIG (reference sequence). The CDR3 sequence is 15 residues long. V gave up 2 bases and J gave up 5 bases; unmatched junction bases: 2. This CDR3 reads CAWSQGLAGGETQYF. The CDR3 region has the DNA TGTGCCTGGAGTCAGGGACTAGCGGGGGGGGAGACCCAGTACTTC.

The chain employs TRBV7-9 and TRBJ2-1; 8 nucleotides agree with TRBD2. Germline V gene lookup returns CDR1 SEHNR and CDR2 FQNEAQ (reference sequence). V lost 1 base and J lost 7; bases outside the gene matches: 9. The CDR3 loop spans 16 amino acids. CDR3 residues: CASSLGAGGVTNEQFF. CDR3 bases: TGTGCCAGCAGCTTAGGGGCGGGGGGCGTTACAAATGAGCAGTTCTTC.

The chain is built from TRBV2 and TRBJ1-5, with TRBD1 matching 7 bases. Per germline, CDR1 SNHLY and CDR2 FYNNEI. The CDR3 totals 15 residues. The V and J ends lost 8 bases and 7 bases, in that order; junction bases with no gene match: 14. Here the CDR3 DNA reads TGTGCCAGCGACGTCAGAACCCAGGGGGGACAGCCCCAGCATTTT. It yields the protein CASDVRTQGGQPQHF.

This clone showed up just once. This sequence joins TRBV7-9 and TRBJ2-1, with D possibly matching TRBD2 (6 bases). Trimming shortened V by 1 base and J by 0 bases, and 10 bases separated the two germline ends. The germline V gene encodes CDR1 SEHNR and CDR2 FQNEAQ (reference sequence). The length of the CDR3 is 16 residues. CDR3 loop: CASSLGGVSSYNEQFF. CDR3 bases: TGTGCCAGCAGCTTAGGGGGGGTGAGCTCCTACAATGAGCAGTTCTTC.

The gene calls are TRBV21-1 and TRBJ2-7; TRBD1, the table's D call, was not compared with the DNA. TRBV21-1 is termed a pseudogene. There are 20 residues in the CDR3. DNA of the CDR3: TGTGCCAGCAGCCTTCCCCTTGGACAGGGGCGTCTTCCTAGGGATGTTGAGCAGTACTTC. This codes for CASSLPLGQGRLPRDVEQYF.

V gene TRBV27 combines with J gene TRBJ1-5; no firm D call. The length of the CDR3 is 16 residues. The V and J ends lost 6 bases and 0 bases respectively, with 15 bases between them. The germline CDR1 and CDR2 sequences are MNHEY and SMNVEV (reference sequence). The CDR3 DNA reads TGTGCCAGCAGCAAAGGAGACCGAACTAGCAATCAGCCCCAGCATTTT. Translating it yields CASSKGDRTSNQPQHF.

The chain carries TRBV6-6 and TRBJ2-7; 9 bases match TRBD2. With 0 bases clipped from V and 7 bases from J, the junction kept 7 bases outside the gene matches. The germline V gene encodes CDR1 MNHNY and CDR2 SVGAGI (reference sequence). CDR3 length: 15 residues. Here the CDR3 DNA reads TGTGCCAGCAGTTACTCGAGAGCGGGAGGTGGAGAGCAGTACTTC. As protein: CASSYSRAGGGEQYF.

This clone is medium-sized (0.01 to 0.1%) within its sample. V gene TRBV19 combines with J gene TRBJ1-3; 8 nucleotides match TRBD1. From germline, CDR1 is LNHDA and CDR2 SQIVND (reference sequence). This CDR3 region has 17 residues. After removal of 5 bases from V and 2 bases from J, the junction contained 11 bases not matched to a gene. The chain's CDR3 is CASSLRGQGATGNTIYF. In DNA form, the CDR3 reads TGTGCCAGTAGTCTCCGCGGACAGGGCGCTACTGGAAACACCATATATTTT.

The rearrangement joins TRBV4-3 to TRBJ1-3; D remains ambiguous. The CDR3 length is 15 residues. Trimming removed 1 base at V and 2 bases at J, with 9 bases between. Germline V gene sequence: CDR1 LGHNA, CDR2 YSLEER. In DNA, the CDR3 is TGCGCCAGCAGCCAAGGTGTGGGGACTGGAAACACCATATATTTT. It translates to CASSQGVGTGNTIYF.

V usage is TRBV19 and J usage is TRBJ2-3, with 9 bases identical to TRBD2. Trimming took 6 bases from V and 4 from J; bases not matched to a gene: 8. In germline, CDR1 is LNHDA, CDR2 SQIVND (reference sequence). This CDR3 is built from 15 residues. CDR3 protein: CASRSLSGGADTQYF. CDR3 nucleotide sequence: TGTGCCAGTAGGTCGCTTAGCGGGGGTGCAGATACGCAGTATTTT. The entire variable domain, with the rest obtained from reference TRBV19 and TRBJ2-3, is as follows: DGGITQSPKYLFRKEGQNVTLSCEQNLNHDAMYWYRQDPGQGLRLIYYSQIVNDFQKGDIAEGYSVSREKKESFPLTVTSAQKNPTAFYLCASRSLSGGADTQYFGPGTRLTVL.

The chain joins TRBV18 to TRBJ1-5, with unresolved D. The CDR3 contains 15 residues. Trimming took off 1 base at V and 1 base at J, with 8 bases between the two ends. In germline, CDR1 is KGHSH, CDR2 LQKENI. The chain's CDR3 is CASSPRAVSNQPQHF. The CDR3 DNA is TGTGCCAGCTCACCACGGGCGGTGAGCAATCAGCCCCAGCATTTT.

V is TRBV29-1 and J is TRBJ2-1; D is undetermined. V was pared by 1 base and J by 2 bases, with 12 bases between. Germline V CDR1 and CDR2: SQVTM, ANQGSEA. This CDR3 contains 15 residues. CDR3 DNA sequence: TGCAGCGTTGAAGCGAGAAGGGCCCCCTACAATGAGCAGTTCTTC. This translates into CSVEARRAPYNEQFF.

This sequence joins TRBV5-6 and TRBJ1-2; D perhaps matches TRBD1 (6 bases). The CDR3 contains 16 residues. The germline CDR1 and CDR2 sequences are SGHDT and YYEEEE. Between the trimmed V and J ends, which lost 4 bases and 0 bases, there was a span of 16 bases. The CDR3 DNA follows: TGTGCCAGCAGCCAAATGGGGGCCTCAGCTAACTATGGCTACACCTTC. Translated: CASSQMGASANYGYTF.

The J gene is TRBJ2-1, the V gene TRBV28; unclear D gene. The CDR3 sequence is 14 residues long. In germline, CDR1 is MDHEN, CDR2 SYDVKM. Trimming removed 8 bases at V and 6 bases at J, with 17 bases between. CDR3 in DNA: TGTGCCAGCGGGCCCGGACGCCACCGCAATGAGCAGTTCTTC. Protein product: CASGPGRHRNEQFF.

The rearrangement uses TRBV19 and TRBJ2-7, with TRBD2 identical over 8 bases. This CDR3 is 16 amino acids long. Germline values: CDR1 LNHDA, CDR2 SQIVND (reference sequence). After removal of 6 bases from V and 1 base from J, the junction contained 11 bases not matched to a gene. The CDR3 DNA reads TGTGCCAGTAGCCTCCGGAGCGGGAGAACGTCCTACGAGCAGTACTTC. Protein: CASSLRSGRTSYEQYF. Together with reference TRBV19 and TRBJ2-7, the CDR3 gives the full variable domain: DGGITQSPKYLFRKEGQNVTLSCEQNLNHDAMYWYRQDPGQGLRLIYYSQIVNDFQKGDIAEGYSVSREKKESFPLTVTSAQKNPTAFYLCASSLRSGRTSYEQYFGPGTRLTVT.

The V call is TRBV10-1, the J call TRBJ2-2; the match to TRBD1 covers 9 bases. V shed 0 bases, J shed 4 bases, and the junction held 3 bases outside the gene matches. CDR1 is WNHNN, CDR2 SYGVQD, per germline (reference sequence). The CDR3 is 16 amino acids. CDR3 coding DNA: TGCGCCAGCAGTGAGTCGGGGACAGGGAGCACCGGGGAGCTGTTTTTT. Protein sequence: CASSESGTGSTGELFF.

The CDR3 DNA sequence: TGTGCCAGCAGTTATGAGACAGCGTCTATCCTCTATGGCTACACCTTC. Translated, it gives CASSYETASILYGYTF. The chain links TRBV28 to TRBJ1-2; a possible D gene is TRBD1 (5 bases). The CDR3 is 16 amino acids. V lost 4 bases and J 4 bases, leaving 19 bases between the germline ends. In germline, CDR1 is MDHEN, CDR2 SYDVKM.

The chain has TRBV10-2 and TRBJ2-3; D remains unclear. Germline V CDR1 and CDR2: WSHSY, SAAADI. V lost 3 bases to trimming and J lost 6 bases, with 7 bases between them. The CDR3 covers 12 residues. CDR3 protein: CASSDYGDTQYF. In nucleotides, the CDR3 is TGCGCCAGCAGTGACTACGGGGATACGCAGTATTTT.

The CDR3 loop reads CAWNLVSNYGYTF. CDR3 nucleotide sequence: TGTGCCTGGAATTTGGTATCGAACTATGGCTACACCTTC. This chain links TRBV30 with TRBJ1-2; D is uncertain. There are 13 residues in the CDR3. Germline CDR1 reads GTSNPN; CDR2 reads SVGIG (reference sequence). The V end lost 4 bases, the J end lost 2 bases, and 11 bases lay between the germline ends.

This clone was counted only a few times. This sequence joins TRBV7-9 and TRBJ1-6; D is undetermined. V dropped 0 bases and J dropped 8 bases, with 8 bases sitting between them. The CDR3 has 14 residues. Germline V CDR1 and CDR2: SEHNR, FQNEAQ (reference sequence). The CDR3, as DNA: TGTGCCAGCAGCTTAGCCCGGGGAGATTCACCCCTCCACTTT. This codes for CASSLARGDSPLHF.

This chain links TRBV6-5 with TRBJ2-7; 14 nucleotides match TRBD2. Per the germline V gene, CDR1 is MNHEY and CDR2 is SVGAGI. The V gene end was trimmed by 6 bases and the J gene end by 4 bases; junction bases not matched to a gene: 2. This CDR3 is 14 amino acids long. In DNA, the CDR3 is TGTGCCAGCAGCCGGACTAGCGGGGGGTACGAGCAGTACTTC. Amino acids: CASSRTSGGYEQYF.

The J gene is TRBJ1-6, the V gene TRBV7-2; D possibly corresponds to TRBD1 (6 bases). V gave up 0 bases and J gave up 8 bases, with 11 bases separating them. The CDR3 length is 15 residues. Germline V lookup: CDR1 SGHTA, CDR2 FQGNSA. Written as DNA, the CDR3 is TGTGCCAGCAGCTTAGCGTCAGGGGCCGATTCACCCCTCCACTTT. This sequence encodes CASSLASGADSPLHF.

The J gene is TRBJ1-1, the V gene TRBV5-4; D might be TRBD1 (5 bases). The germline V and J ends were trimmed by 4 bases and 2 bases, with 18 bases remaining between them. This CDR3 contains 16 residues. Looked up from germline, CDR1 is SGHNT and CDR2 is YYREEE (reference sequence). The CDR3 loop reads CASSLTATFSNTEAFF. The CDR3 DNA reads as TGTGCCAGCAGCCTGACAGCCACCTTCTCTAACACTGAAGCTTTCTTT.